The present entry profiles one T cell receptor (beta chain) with its context. Its recognized antigen is unknown. No much larger clone is present one base from it, and per-base qualities are unavailable. This specimen's time point label, per the study, means: peak reinfection, 3 to 8 weeks after reinfection detection. Sorted cells were sequenced directly ex vivo, without in vitro expansion prior to TCR sequencing. The donors were people who inject drugs and were enrolled in the Montreal Acute Hepatitis C Cohort Study (HEPCO) in Canada. Total naive CD8 T cells, sorted as viable CD3+ CD8+ CD45RO-, came from a couple of donors at all three reinfection time points as controls. Before sorting, cryopreserved peripheral blood mononuclear cells were thawed and used as the source for purifying CD8 T cells. CD8 T cells were enriched by negative selection with the MACS CD8+ T cell Isolation Kit. A BD FACSAria II sorter with FACSDiva software was used for cell sorting, and FlowJo was used for data analysis.

The cysteine opens and the phenylalanine closes a CDR3 of 14 amino acids. Only the CDR3 DNA is retained, 42 bases long and in frame from the first base. V gives up 11 bases and J gives up 2 bases, and the segment between their germline ends measures 17 bases. CDR1 and CDR2 (WNHNN, SYGVQD) derive from the germline V gene (reference sequence). This sample stems from a study of memory CD8 T cells in hepatitis C reinfection (dated by TCRdb to 2016 to 2017). Some background on the complete study: Two consecutive HCV infections were spontaneously resolved by three donors, whereas a primary infection was cleared by two donors who then became chronically infected after reinfection. HCV reinfection was defined by a positive HCV RNA test following two negative tests taken at least 60 days apart. Peak reinfection samples were taken from 3 to 8 weeks after reinfection was detected. The TCR beta repertoire of virus-specific CD8 T cells was tracked longitudinally in a few donors across an HCV reinfection episode. Several reinfection cases with stored pre-reinfection samples were identified between the late 2000s and the early 2010s. In the reinfection study, participants with a resolved prior HCV infection were followed up every 3 months. The peak reinfection time point was selected on the basis of previously published longitudinal tetramer+ CD8 T cell frequency data.

The library was produced with the immunoSEQ multiplex PCR assay. Genomic DNA was pulled from the sorted cells, and the automated high-throughput method of Adaptive Biotechnologies was used to sequence the TCR beta V, D and J regions. A two-step, bias-controlled multiplex PCR was used to amplify the CDR3 regions. Amplified TCR beta libraries were sequenced on an Illumina instrument. In the authors' own workflow: Demultiplexed reads were processed to reduce amplification and sequencing bias, and the IMGT database was used to assign CDR3 sequences to gene families. Repertoire data were analyzed with ImmunoSEQ software version 2.0. Out-of-frame sequences and sequences containing stop codons in the CDR3 were removed from the clonotype lists. Clonotypes with a frequency below 0.01% were excluded because such low-frequency clonotypes corresponded to less than one cell. Richness was calculated by dividing observed richness by input cell number, and evenness was calculated by dividing Shannon entropy by log observed richness. Simpson diversity and Morisita-Horn overlap indices were used to quantify repertoire diversity and similarity between time points. Clonotypes were categorized as dominant (>1%), sub-dominant (0.5-0.99%), low abundance (0.1-0.49%) or lowest abundance (<0.1%). A germline index was derived by subtracting total nucleotide additions from total CDR3 length and dividing the result by total CDR3 length. TCRdb mirrors the immuneACCESS table, restricted to in-frame sequences. Some clones are absent from its copies; in checked studies, under half trace to an unresolved V gene, and the reason for the others is unknown. The D gene and trimming were derived from the DNA, and the V and J assignments and clone size from that table. The sample records 35,000 to 50,000 clones, roughly 90% of which are singletons. The ten largest clones represent 1.2% of the sample.

Overall study outcomes, separate from this receptor: Because the study included only a few donors, definitive conclusions about public clonotypes linked to secondary clearance could not be reached.

The source of this sequence is a man younger than 35 with hepatitis C virus infection. Rearrangement joined TRBV10-1 to TRBJ2-3; the D region possibly corresponds to TRBD2 (6 bases align). Specimen: naive CD8+ T cells sorted from blood. The cell subset or site tag for this specimen amounts to: total naive CD8+CD45RO- T cells. The nucleotide sequence reads as follows: TGCGCCGGGCAATATAGCGGAATCACAGATACGCAGTATTTT. Its amino acids are CAGQYSGITDTQYF.